These T cell receptor beta chains were read from a single sample in a study of cytomegalovirus exposure and HLA in healthy donors. Sequencing used immunoSEQ multiplex PCR; TCRdb keeps in-frame clones, though not all of them. Among almost 95,000 clones listed, approximately 70% were seen once. What was sequenced was PBMCs. The receptor set was obtained from a man in his fifties or sixties in good health and CMV-seronegative. The CDR3 runs from the conserved cysteine through the conserved F or W. Fields, in order: clone size, D gene, J gene, V gene, CDR3 protein, CDR3 DNA. The D gene is left open where the match is weak. The size of a clone is reported for some rows only, either as once, few or many, or as a class for expanded clones.

. | . | TRBJ1-2 | TRBV6-5 | CASSYSSGGRAGGYTF | TGTGCCAGCAGTTACTCGAGTGGCGGCAGGGCTGGGGGCTACACCTTC
few | TRBD1 | TRBJ2-2 | TRBV7-3 | CASSLTGVAGELFF | TGTGCCAGCAGCCTGACAGGGGTCGCCGGGGAGCTGTTTTTT
few | . | TRBJ1-2 | TRBV9 | CASSPRRSNYGYTF | TGTGCCAGCAGCCCCCGTAGAAGTAACTATGGCTACACCTTC
once | . | TRBJ1-6 | TRBV4-3 | CASSQGLAGLNSPLHF | TGCGCCAGCAGCCAAGGTCTCGCTGGACTTAATTCACCCCTCCACTTT
few | TRBD1 | TRBJ2-1 | TRBV7-9 | CASSFTTGSGEQFF | TGTGCCAGCAGCTTCACGACAGGGAGCGGTGAGCAGTTCTTC
. | TRBD2 | TRBJ2-7 | TRBV27 | CASRSLAGGDSYEQYF | TGTGCCAGCAGATCCTTAGCGGGGGGCGATTCTTACGAGCAGTACTTC
. | . | TRBJ2-2 | TRBV4-3 | CASSQDLMGRELFF | TGCGCCAGCAGCCAAGATCTTATGGGGCGGGAGCTGTTTTTT
. | . | TRBJ1-2 | TRBV19 | CASSINQDIGYTF | TGTGCCAGTAGTATCAATCAGGATATAGGCTACACCTTC
. | TRBD1 | TRBJ1-2 | TRBV6-5 | CASSSTQGGLSDGYTF | TGTGCCAGCAGTTCCACACAGGGGGGCCTTTCTGATGGCTACACCTTC
. | TRBD1 | TRBJ2-3 | TRBV9 | CASSKTGGWGTDTQYF | TGTGCCAGCAGCAAAACAGGGGGATGGGGCACAGATACGCAGTATTTT